Reported below is one T cell receptor beta chain. Using ten immunoSEQ deep assay plates, investigators sequenced unsorted PBMC DNA. As processed by the authors: ImmunoSEQ only sent back junction sequences with no quality scores, so filtering was done differently. Produced via immunoSEQ multiplex PCR; TCRdb's table is partial and in-frame only. The DNA gave D and trimming, while V, J and clone size come from that table. This table holds around 500,000 clones, around 73% found once. Germline CDR1 reads MDHEN; CDR2 reads SYDVKM. The V end lost 2 bases, the J end lost 5 bases, and 10 bases lay between the germline ends. This CDR3 is 13 amino acids long. This record comes from a study of shared clonotypes between healthy human individuals.

This clonotype was sampled from a woman between 40 and 55 years old in good health. Some clones in this sample may be carry-over from other donors' samples. Sequenced sample: PBMCs. The chain joins TRBV28 to TRBJ2-7; D not resolved. The CDR3 protein is CASSLLDPHEQYF. The CDR3 region has the DNA TGTGCCAGCAGTTTACTAGATCCCCACGAGCAGTACTTC. Drawing the rest from reference TRBV28 and TRBJ2-7, the complete variable domain is DVKVTQSSRYLVKRTGEKVFLECVQDMDHENMFWYRQDPGLGLRLIYFSYDVKMKEKGDIPEGYSVSREKKERFSLILESASTNQTSMYLCASSLLDPHEQYFGPGTRLTVT.